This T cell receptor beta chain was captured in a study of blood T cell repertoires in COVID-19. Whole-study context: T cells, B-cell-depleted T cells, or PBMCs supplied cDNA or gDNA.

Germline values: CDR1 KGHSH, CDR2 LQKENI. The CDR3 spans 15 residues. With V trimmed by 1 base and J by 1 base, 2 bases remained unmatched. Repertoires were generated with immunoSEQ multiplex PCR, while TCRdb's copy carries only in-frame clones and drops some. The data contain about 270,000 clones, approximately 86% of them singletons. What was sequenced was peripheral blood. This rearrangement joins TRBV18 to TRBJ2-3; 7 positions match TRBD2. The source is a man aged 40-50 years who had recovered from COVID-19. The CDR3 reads CASSPRRGGTDTQYF. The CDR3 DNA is TGTGCCAGCTCACCACGACGGGGGGGCACAGATACGCAGTATTTT. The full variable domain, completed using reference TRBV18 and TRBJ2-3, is NAGVMQNPRHLVRRRGQEARLRCSPMKGHSHVYWYRQLPEEGLKFMVYLQKENIIDESGMPKERFSAEFPKEGPSILRIQQVVRGDSAAYFCASSPRRGGTDTQYFGPGTRLTVL.